The clone carrying this T cell receptor beta chain was counted only a few times. This entry is derived from a study of T cells in tumors after PD-1 blockade. Study in general: Prior checkpoint blockade, systemic immunosuppressant use, or anti-cancer therapy within 4 weeks excluded patients. Mean per blood sample: some 100,000 templates (24,679-257,772), 35,000 to 45,000 unique clonotypes. A subset received ongoing vismodegib 150 mg daily alongside anti-PD-1 therapy.

This CDR3 comprises 15 residues. Germline V lookup: CDR1 MNHNY, CDR2 SVGAGI (reference sequence). V shed 5 bases and J shed 3 bases, with 14 bases lying between them. Measured with immunoSEQ multiplex PCR; TCRdb has only the in-frame clones, and not every one. The sample contains about 59,000 clones, 80% of which appear only once. V is TRBV6-6 and J is TRBJ2-4, with D perhaps TRBD1 or TRBD2 (7 bases each). The origin of this receptor is a human donor with basal cell carcinoma. The material sequenced was PBMCs, taken before anti-PD-1 treatment. The CDR3 loop reads CASSDPGGVKNIQYF. CDR3 nucleotides: TGTGCCAGCAGTGACCCAGGGGGGGTCAAAAACATTCAGTACTTC.